Listed below are T cell receptor beta chains from one sample, sequenced in a study of blood T cell repertoires in COVID-19. Profiling relied on immunoSEQ multiplex PCR, and the TCRdb table lists in-frame clones only, not all of them. The sample has under 350,000 clones; 70% to 90% are singletons. What was sequenced was peripheral blood. These receptors originate from an older woman with acute or convalescent COVID-19. Both conserved end residues are part of each CDR3. The order of the fields is D gene, clone size, J gene, V gene, CDR3 DNA, CDR3 protein. The D gene is left open where the match is weak. Only some rows state a clone size, as once, few, many or a class for expanded clones.

>TRBD1|NA|TRBJ1-1|TRBV12-3/TRBV12-4
TGTGCCAGCAGCGACAGGGGGGCGACTGAAGCTTTCTTT
CASSDRGATEAFF
>TRBD1|once|TRBJ1-2|TRBV5-1
TGCGCCAGCAGCTCTTCCGACGACAGGGGAGGTGGCTACACCTTC
CASSSSDDRGGGYTF
>NA|NA|TRBJ2-1|TRBV7-9
TGTGCCAGCAGCCCCAGAGAGGGGGGGAATGAGCAGTTCTTC
CASSPREGGNEQFF
>NA|NA|TRBJ2-7|TRBV6-6
TGTGCCAGCAGTAAACAGGGTACCCTCTACGAGCAGTACTTC
CASSKQGTLYEQYF
>TRBD2|NA|TRBJ2-1|TRBV5-1
TGCGCCAGCAGCCCGGACGGACTAGCGGGGGGTAATGAGCAGTTCTTC
CASSPDGLAGGNEQFF
>NA|NA|TRBJ1-3|TRBV7-8
TGTGCCAGCAGCGTTACAGGTCTGGGAAACACCATATATTTT
CASSVTGLGNTIYF
>NA|NA|TRBJ2-5|TRBV18
TGTGCCAGCTCCCAGATCAACCAAGAGACCCAGTACTTC
CASSQINQETQYF
>NA|NA|TRBJ1-1|TRBV12-3/TRBV12-4
TGTGCCAGCAGTAACAGGCGTGGGGTCGCTTTCTTT
CASSNRRGVAFF
>TRBD1|NA|TRBJ1-3|TRBV7-8
TGTGCCAGCAGCTTAGAGGGGACAGGGCCAAACACCATATATTTT
CASSLEGTGPNTIYF
>NA|NA|TRBJ2-4|TRBV5-5
TGTGCCAGCAGACCCGGACCGAGTGGGTCCGGGGACATTCAGTACTTC
CASRPGPSGSGDIQYF
>NA|NA|TRBJ1-6|TRBV30
TGTGCCTGCCGGACAGATTTCTATAATTCACCCCTCCACTTT
CACRTDFYNSPLHF
>TRBD1|few|TRBJ1-1|TRBV2
TGTGCCAGCAGCGTTACAGGGGCGGGGGAAGCTTTCTTT
CASSVTGAGEAFF
>NA|NA|TRBJ1-6|TRBV5-1
TGCGCCAGCAGCGTGGGTCAGGGGAGCCCTTTAAATTCACCCCTCCACTTT
CASSVGQGSPLNSPLHF
>NA|NA|TRBJ1-3|TRBV9
TGTGCCAGCAGCCTCGACGGGTACTCTGGAAACACCATATATTTT
CASSLDGYSGNTIYF
>NA|NA|TRBJ1-3|TRBV6-6
TGTGCCAGCAGTCAAGGGGGGGCGGGTGGAAACACCATATATTTT
CASSQGGAGGNTIYF
>TRBD1|NA|TRBJ1-2|TRBV6-5
TGTGCCAGCATGAGGGGACAGGGACGTGGCTACACCTTC
CASMRGQGRGYTF
>TRBD2|NA|TRBJ2-2|TRBV7-8
TGTGCCAGCAGCTCCCCCCCGGGACTAGCGGGCTCCACCGGGGAGCTGTTTTTT
CASSSPPGLAGSTGELFF
>TRBD1|NA|TRBJ2-3|TRBV5-1
TGCGCCAGCAGCTGGGGTGACAGGGACACAGATACGCAGTATTTT
CASSWGDRDTDTQYF